This T cell receptor (beta chain) was sequenced for a study of T cell responses to AZD1222 COVID-19 vaccine. Clones were sequenced by immunoSEQ multiplex PCR, and TCRdb holds only the in-frame ones, with some missing. The table lists approximately 120,000 clones, roughly 93% of them singletons. The CDR3 has 14 amino acids. The germline CDR1 and CDR2 sequences are SGHRS and YFSETQ. V dropped 4 bases and J dropped 4; count of bases not matched to a gene: 4. The table lists this clone with a count of one. The antigen is undetermined. Study-wide points: Spike was spanned by vaccine-associated CD4 TCRs, which were dominant at 160-218 and 743-854. Most donors were white British and more were female, and clonal diversity was possibly underestimated. The study found Spike-specific TCR breadth and depth rose after two AZD1222 doses.

This specimen was peripheral blood, taken on day 0 of AZD1222 vaccination. V gene TRBV5-1 combines with J gene TRBJ1-4; TRBD1 agrees at 7 bases. The receptor was isolated from an adult in good health. DNA of the CDR3: TGCGCCAGCAGCATGGGACAGAGTAATGAAAAACTGTTTTTT. It specifies CASSMGQSNEKLFF.